A single sample is the source of the 31 T cell receptor beta chains below, sequenced in a study of tumor-infiltrating lymphocytes in localized non-small cell lung cancer. Repertoires were generated with immunoSEQ multiplex PCR, while TCRdb's copy carries only in-frame clones and drops some. Here the sample spans some 10,000 clones, about 60% being singletons. The sequencing sample was made of uninvolved lung tissue not adjacent to the tumor. The receptor source for this set is a human donor with non-small cell lung cancer.

CDR3 amino acids: CASSNRQDTNTGELFF. The CDR3 DNA sequence: TGCGCCAGCAGCAACCGACAGGACACGAACACCGGGGAGCTGTTTTTT. The chain carries TRBV5-1 and TRBJ2-2, with D perhaps matching TRBD1 (6 bases). V dropped 4 bases and J dropped 0 bases, with 13 bases sitting between them. From germline, CDR1 is SGHRS and CDR2 YFSETQ. The CDR3 has 16 residues. The full variable domain, with the rest looked up from reference TRBV5-1 and TRBJ2-2, is KAGVTQTPRYLIKTRGQQVTLSCSPISGHRSVSWYQQTPGQGLQFLFEYFSETQRNKGNFPGRFSGRQFSNSRSEMNVSTLELGDSALYLCASSNRQDTNTGELFFGEGSRLTVL.

V is TRBV7-9 and J is TRBJ1-1; D gene unclear. Trimming removed 3 bases from V and 4 bases from J, with 12 bases in between. Germline V gene data show CDR1 as SEHNR and CDR2 as FQNEAQ (reference sequence). This CDR3 has 14 amino acids. The CDR3 protein is CASSFDISRTEAFF. CDR3 sequence (DNA): TGTGCCAGCAGCTTCGACATTTCCCGCACTGAAGCTTTCTTT.

The chain is built from TRBV7-2 and TRBJ2-7, with 11 bases fitting TRBD2. Germline lookup yields CDR1 SGHTA and CDR2 FQGNSA. The CDR3 loop spans 15 amino acids. The V segment lost 3 bases and the J segment 3 bases; nucleotides outside the gene matches: 4. The CDR3 spells CASSLIGTSGYEQYF. The CDR3, as DNA: TGTGCCAGCAGCTTGATAGGGACTAGCGGCTACGAGCAGTACTTC.

The rearrangement joins TRBV11-3 to TRBJ2-1; the D is unclear. There are 15 residues in the CDR3. Germline-derived CDR1 and CDR2 are SGHNT and YENEEA. V was shortened by 4 bases and J by 3 bases, with 13 bases between the two germline ends. In DNA form, the CDR3 reads TGTGCCAGCAGCTCCCCCTTAGCCCTCTACAATGAGCAGTTCTTC. Residues: CASSSPLALYNEQFF.

J is TRBJ2-7 and V is TRBV27, with 7 bases that match TRBD1. Germline V gene sequence: CDR1 MNHEY, CDR2 SMNVEV (reference sequence). This CDR3 is built from 13 residues. V gave up 5 bases and J gave up 3 bases; unmatched junction bases: 4. The CDR3 nucleotides are TGTGCCAGCAGTGATGGACAGGTCTACGAGCAGTACTTC. This translates into CASSDGQVYEQYF.

This chain links TRBV2 with TRBJ1-2; 9 nucleotides align to TRBD1. The junction had 6 bases not matched to a gene; V was cut back by 6 bases and J by 1 base. The CDR3 loop spans 15 amino acids. The germline CDR1 and CDR2 sequences are SNHLY and FYNNEI. CDR3 nucleotide sequence: TGTGCCAGCAGAGAAAACAGGGGGCTTAACTATGGCTACACCTTC. This translates into CASRENRGLNYGYTF. Full variable domain (rest looked up from reference TRBV2 and TRBJ1-2): EPEVTQTPSHQVTQMGQEVILRCVPISNHLYFYWYRQILGQKVEFLVSFYNNEISEKSEIFDDQFSVERPDGSNFTLKIRSTKLEDSAMYFCASRENRGLNYGYTFGSGTRLTVV.

The chain has TRBV28 and TRBJ2-7; TRBD1 or TRBD2 may be the D gene (7 bases each). V dropped 6 bases and J dropped 1 base, with 16 bases sitting between them. Germline V gene sequence: CDR1 MDHEN, CDR2 SYDVKM. This CDR3 contains 15 residues. CDR3 bases: TGTGCCAGCAGATCCTCAGGGGGGGGTTCCTACGAGCAGTACTTC. This encodes CASRSSGGGSYEQYF.

This clone was observed a few times. Other DNA sequences of this sample code for an identical CDR3. V usage is TRBV7-2 and J usage is TRBJ1-2; D gene ambiguous. CDR1 is SGHTA, CDR2 FQGNSA, per germline. There are 13 residues in the CDR3. The germline V and J ends were trimmed by 1 base and 5 bases, with 8 bases remaining between them. CDR3 loop: CASSLGPEYGYTF. CDR3 DNA sequence: TGTGCCAGCAGCTTAGGGCCCGAGTATGGCTACACCTTC.

This clone was found a few times. The gene calls are TRBV4-3 and TRBJ2-3; 12 positions agree with TRBD2. Trimming took 2 bases from V and 2 from J; bases not matched to a gene: 2. Per the germline V gene, CDR1 is LGHNA and CDR2 is YSLEER. The CDR3 covers 16 residues. This CDR3 is CASSQTSGGNTDTQYF. The CDR3 coding sequence is TGCGCCAGCAGCCAAACTAGCGGGGGGAACACAGATACGCAGTATTTT.

This rearrangement joins TRBV27 to TRBJ1-5; D unresolved. V gave up 3 bases and J gave up 7 bases, with 13 bases separating them. Germline CDR1 reads MNHEY; CDR2 reads SMNVEV (reference sequence). This CDR3 has 14 amino acids. The CDR3 region has the DNA TGTGCCAGCAGTTTTAGTCGATCGAGACAGCCCCAGCATTTT. This encodes CASSFSRSRQPQHF.

J is TRBJ2-3 and V is TRBV2; D may be TRBD2 (6 bases). This CDR3 has 14 amino acids. The V gene lost 4 bases and the J gene lost 4 bases, with 12 bases spanning the gap. Looked up from germline, CDR1 is SNHLY and CDR2 is FYNNEI. The CDR3 nucleotides are TGTGCCAGCAGTGTCGATAGCGGAGCAGATACGCAGTATTTT. Amino acid sequence: CASSVDSGADTQYF.

This chain joins TRBV7-2 and TRBJ2-1; possible D gene TRBD1, 6 bases. V was shortened by 2 bases and J by 4 bases, with 18 bases between the two germline ends. In germline, CDR1 is SGHTA, CDR2 FQGNSA. The CDR3 runs to 17 residues. This chain's CDR3 is CASSLRGGDRPYNEQFF. Written as DNA, the CDR3 is TGTGCCAGCAGCTTAAGGGGCGGAGACAGGCCGTACAATGAGCAGTTCTTC.

V gene TRBV5-1 combines with J gene TRBJ1-4; TRBD1 is a possible D gene (6 bases). V shed 6 bases and J shed 6 bases, with 15 bases lying between them. The CDR3 is 14 residues long. Per the germline V gene, CDR1 is SGHRS and CDR2 is YFSETQ. The CDR3 spells CASMGGPGDEKLFF. The CDR3 nucleotides are TGCGCCAGCATGGGGGGCCCGGGCGATGAAAAACTGTTTTTT. Full variable domain (missing parts from reference TRBV5-1 and TRBJ1-4): KAGVTQTPRYLIKTRGQQVTLSCSPISGHRSVSWYQQTPGQGLQFLFEYFSETQRNKGNFPGRFSGRQFSNSRSEMNVSTLELGDSALYLCASMGGPGDEKLFFGSGTQLSVL.

This clone was recorded a few times. The chain links TRBV4-1 to TRBJ1-4; TRBD1 aligns across 10 bases. CDR3 size: 17 residues. V trimming: 1 base; J trimming: 3 bases; junction bases outside the gene matches: 5. Germline CDR1 reads MGHRA; CDR2 reads YSYEKL. CDR3 in DNA: TGCGCCAGCAGCCAAGGGGGACAGGGGAGGCCTAATGAAAAACTGTTTTTT. Amino acid sequence: CASSQGGQGRPNEKLFF.

This clone was seen a handful of times. The V and J genes are TRBV11-2 and TRBJ1-4; 9 bases align to TRBD1. CDR1 is SGHAT and CDR2 is FQNNGV in the germline V gene. The CDR3 sequence is 16 residues long. V shed 5 bases and J 5 bases; nucleotides not matched to a gene: 9. The DNA of the CDR3 is TGTGCCAGCAGCCCCCTTGCGGGACAGGGAAATGAAAAACTGTTTTTT. Translated: CASSPLAGQGNEKLFF. Full variable domain (missing parts from reference TRBV11-2 and TRBJ1-4): EAGVAQSPRYKIIEKRQSVAFWCNPISGHATLYWYQQILGQGPKLLIQFQNNGVVDDSQLPKDRFSAERLKGVDSTLKIQPAKLEDSAVYLCASSPLAGQGNEKLFFGSGTQLSVL.

The chain links TRBV6-1 to TRBJ2-5; either TRBD1 or TRBD2 may supply D (5 bases each). CDR1 and CDR2 from the germline V gene are MNHNS and SASEGT. V lost 6 bases and J lost 0, with 14 bases in between. The CDR3 covers 15 residues. The CDR3 protein is CASSEPGLNQETQYF. CDR3 nucleotides: TGTGCCAGCAGCGAACCGGGGCTAAACCAAGAGACCCAGTACTTC.

This clone was counted only a few times. The chain's CDR3 is CASSQGAAFF. The CDR3 DNA is TGCGCCAGCAGCCAGGGGGCAGCTTTCTTT. The rearrangement links TRBV4-1 to TRBJ1-1; TRBD1 might be the D (6 bases). V lost 3 bases and J lost 10, with 6 bases in between. This CDR3 comprises 10 residues. In germline, CDR1 is MGHRA, CDR2 YSYEKL.

V is TRBV28 and J is TRBJ1-6; D not certain. From germline, CDR1 is MDHEN and CDR2 SYDVKM. This CDR3 is built from 11 residues. V lost 2 bases and J lost 9, with 2 bases in between. The CDR3 here is CASSLRSPLHF. CDR3 nucleotides: TGTGCCAGCAGTTTACGTTCACCCCTCCACTTT.

Of note for this clone: Other nucleotide sequences from this sample produce the same CDR3. J is TRBJ1-3 and V is TRBV6-5; possible D gene TRBD1, 5 bases. V was pared by 6 bases and J by 7 bases, with 10 bases between. This CDR3 is 12 amino acids long. Germline values: CDR1 MNHEY, CDR2 SVGAGI. The CDR3 nucleotides read TGTGCCAGCAGATCGCAGGGTAACACCATATATTTT. It encodes CASRSQGNTIYF.

This clone showed up just a few times. The chain has TRBV10-3 and TRBJ2-7; D is undetermined. CDR3 length: 11 residues. The V end was cut by 10 bases, the J end by 3 bases, with 10 bases between. Germline CDR1 is ENHRY and CDR2 is SYGVKD. The CDR3 DNA reads as TGTGCCAGTCGAGTTGGCTACGAGCAGTACTTC. Its protein is CASRVGYEQYF.

Comment on this clone: At one boundary the junction diverges from the germline segment, which might be a read error. This chain joins TRBV9 and TRBJ2-1; D might be TRBD2 (5 bases). The CDR3 spans 14 residues. Germline loops: CDR1 SGDLS, CDR2 YYNGEE. CDR3: CASSAQDSHNEQFF. The CDR3 DNA reads TGTGCCAGCAGCGCCCAGGACTCCCACAATGAGCAGTTCTTC.

This chain links TRBV10-3 with TRBJ2-1, with TRBD1 identical over 9 bases. V was clipped by 4 bases and J by 4 bases; unmatched bases: 2. The V gene's germline CDR1 is ENHRY and CDR2 SYGVKD. The CDR3 contains 14 residues. CDR3 sequence (DNA): TGTGCCATCAGTGCCGGGACAGGGTACAATGAGCAGTTCTTC. Translated, it gives CAISAGTGYNEQFF.

This clone is categorized as medium-sized. This chain connects TRBV11-2 to TRBJ1-4; tentatively, D is TRBD1 (5 bases). The germline V and J ends were trimmed by 6 bases and 1 base, with 9 bases remaining between them. The CDR3 is made up of 14 amino acids. Germline values: CDR1 SGHAT, CDR2 FQNNGV. The CDR3 DNA reads TGTGCCAGCAGGGGGCAGGGAACTAATGAAAAACTGTTTTTT. Residues: CASRGQGTNEKLFF.

The chain links TRBV28 to TRBJ1-4; TRBD1 matches at 7 bases. The J segment lost 7 bases and the V segment lost 5 bases, leaving 10 bases of the junction unmatched. Germline CDR1 reads MDHEN; CDR2 reads SYDVKM. The CDR3 runs 15 residues. The DNA for the CDR3 is TGTGCCAGCAGTCCTCCGACAGGGAATGTTGAAAAACTGTTTTTT. This gives the protein CASSPPTGNVEKLFF. The full variable domain, with the rest looked up from reference TRBV28 and TRBJ1-4, is DVKVTQSSRYLVKRTGEKVFLECVQDMDHENMFWYRQDPGLGLRLIYFSYDVKMKEKGDIPEGYSVSREKKERFSLILESASTNQTSMYLCASSPPTGNVEKLFFGSGTQLSVL.

This clone was observed a single time. The chain couples TRBV5-6 to TRBJ1-5, with D maybe TRBD1 (5 bases). This CDR3 has 18 residues. The germline V gene encodes CDR1 SGHDT and CDR2 YYEEEE. V lost 1 base, J lost 0 bases, and 17 bases lay in between. CDR3 nucleotides: TGTGCCAGCAGCTTGTGGGAAGACAGCGCTTATAGCAATCAGCCCCAGCATTTT. Amino acids: CASSLWEDSAYSNQPQHF.

The chain recombines TRBV6-6 with TRBJ1-2, with 9 bases lining up with TRBD1. The CDR3 has 13 amino acids. The ends lost 10 bases at V and 2 bases at J; junction bases unmatched: 5. Germline V lookup: CDR1 MNHNY, CDR2 SVGAGI (reference sequence). The CDR3 spells CATSGTGNYGYTF. In DNA, the CDR3 is TGTGCCACCTCAGGGACAGGGAACTATGGCTACACCTTC.

V and J are TRBV19 and TRBJ2-3; D remains unclear. The CDR3 sequence is 14 residues long. Germline CDR1 reads LNHDA; CDR2 reads SQIVND (reference sequence). The V end lost 4 bases, the J end lost 1 base, and 9 bases lay between the germline ends. The CDR3 sequence: CASSRDHGTDTQYF. The CDR3 nucleotides are TGTGCCAGTAGTAGAGACCACGGCACAGATACGCAGTATTTT. Full variable domain (outside the CDR3, taken from reference TRBV19 and TRBJ2-3): DGGITQSPKYLFRKEGQNVTLSCEQNLNHDAMYWYRQDPGQGLRLIYYSQIVNDFQKGDIAEGYSVSREKKESFPLTVTSAQKNPTAFYLCASSRDHGTDTQYFGPGTRLTVL.

The chain recombines TRBV7-2 with TRBJ2-1, with D perhaps given as TRBD1 or TRBD2 (6 bases each). Germline assignment: CDR1 SGHTA and CDR2 FQGNSA. This CDR3 region has 16 residues. The V gene lost 5 bases and the J gene lost 7 bases, with 21 bases spanning the gap. The CDR3 region is CASSPPEGVWKNEQFF. The CDR3 DNA reads TGTGCCAGCAGCCCCCCGGAGGGGGTCTGGAAAAATGAGCAGTTCTTC.

The rearrangement uses TRBV2 and TRBJ1-4; TRBD1 is a possible D gene (5 bases). Trimming stripped 2 bases from V and 8 bases from J, with 18 bases between. The CDR3 totals 16 residues. Germline loops: CDR1 SNHLY, CDR2 FYNNEI. CDR3 amino acids: CASSETSGRAREKLFF. DNA of the CDR3: TGTGCCAGCAGTGAAACCTCGGGCAGGGCTCGGGAAAAACTGTTTTTT.

The gene calls are TRBV2 and TRBJ1-5; TRBD1 aligns across 7 bases. The CDR3 is made up of 15 amino acids. Trimming at V came to 3 bases and at J to 3 bases, leaving 5 bases not matched to a gene. The V gene's germline CDR1 is SNHLY and CDR2 FYNNEI. The CDR3 DNA sequence: TGTGCCAGCAGTGAGGTGGGACAGTACAATCAGCCCCAGCATTTT. Translating gives CASSEVGQYNQPQHF.

V gene TRBV11-2 combines with J gene TRBJ2-7; TRBD2 agrees at 10 bases. V dropped 2 bases and J dropped 3; count of bases not matched to a gene: 4. The CDR3 sequence is 15 residues long. CDR1 and CDR2 from the germline V gene are SGHAT and FQNNGV. CDR3 nucleotides: TGTGCCAGCAGCTTAACGTCTAGCGGGGGCTACGAGCAGTACTTC. Translating gives CASSLTSSGGYEQYF.